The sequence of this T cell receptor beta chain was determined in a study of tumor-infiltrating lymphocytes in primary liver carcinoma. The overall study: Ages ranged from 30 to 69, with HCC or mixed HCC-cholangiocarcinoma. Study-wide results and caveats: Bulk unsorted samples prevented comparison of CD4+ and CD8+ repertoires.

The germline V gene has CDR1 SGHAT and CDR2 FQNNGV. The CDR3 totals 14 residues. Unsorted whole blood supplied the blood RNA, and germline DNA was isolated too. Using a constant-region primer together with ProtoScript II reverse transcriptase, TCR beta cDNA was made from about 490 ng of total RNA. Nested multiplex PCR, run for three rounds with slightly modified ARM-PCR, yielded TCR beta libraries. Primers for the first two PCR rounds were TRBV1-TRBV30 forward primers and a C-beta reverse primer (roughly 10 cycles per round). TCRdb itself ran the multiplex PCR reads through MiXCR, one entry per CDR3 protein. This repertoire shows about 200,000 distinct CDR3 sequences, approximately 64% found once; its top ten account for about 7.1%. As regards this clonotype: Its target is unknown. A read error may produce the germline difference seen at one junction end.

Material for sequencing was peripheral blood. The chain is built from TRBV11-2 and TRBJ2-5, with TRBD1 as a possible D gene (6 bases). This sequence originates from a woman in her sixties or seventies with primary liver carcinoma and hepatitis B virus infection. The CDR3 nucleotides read TGTGCCAGCAGCCTCACAGGGAAAAAAGAGACCCAGAACTTC. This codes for CASSLTGKKETQNF.